This TCR beta chain was observed in a study of cytomegalovirus exposure and HLA in healthy donors. The PCR ran on 60 Vbeta and 13 Jbeta primers. Repertoires were generated with immunoSEQ multiplex PCR, while TCRdb's copy carries only in-frame clones and drops some. The table lists around 150,000 clones, roughly 72% of them singletons, with 2.1% in the top ten. V gave up 4 bases and J gave up 5 bases; unmatched junction bases: 1. The CDR3 contains 14 residues. The V gene's germline CDR1 is MNHEY and CDR2 SVGAGI. Study-level points and caveats: Association of a missense DCLRE1C variant with TCR beta V- and J-gene trimming was reported in a later analysis. Presence/absence results assume similar sequencing depth per donor, which may not hold. In vitro testing confirmed a few CMV-associated chains as specific for CMV antigens.

In its sample, this clone was seen once. Its specificity is not known. Material for sequencing was PBMCs. This receptor was obtained from a man aged 40-49 years in good health and CMV-seronegative. This chain links TRBV6-5 with TRBJ1-4; the match to TRBD1 covers 10 bases. The CDR3 sequence is CASSSGQGNEKLFF. CDR3 nucleotides: TGTGCCAGCAGTTCGGGACAGGGGAATGAAAAACTGTTTTTT.